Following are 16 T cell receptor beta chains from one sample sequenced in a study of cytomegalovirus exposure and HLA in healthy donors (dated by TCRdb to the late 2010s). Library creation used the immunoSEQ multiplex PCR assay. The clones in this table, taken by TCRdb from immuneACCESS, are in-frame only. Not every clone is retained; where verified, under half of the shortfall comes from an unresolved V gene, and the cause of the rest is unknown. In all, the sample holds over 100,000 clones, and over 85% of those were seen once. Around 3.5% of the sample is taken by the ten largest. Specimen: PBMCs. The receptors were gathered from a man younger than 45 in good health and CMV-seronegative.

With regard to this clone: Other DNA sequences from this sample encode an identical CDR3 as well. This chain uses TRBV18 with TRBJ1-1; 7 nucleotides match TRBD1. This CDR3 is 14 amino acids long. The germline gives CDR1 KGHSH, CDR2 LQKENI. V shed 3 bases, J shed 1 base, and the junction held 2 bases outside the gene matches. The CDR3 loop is CASSPGQSNTEAFF. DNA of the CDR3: TGTGCCAGCTCACCGGGACAGTCGAACACTGAAGCTTTCTTT.

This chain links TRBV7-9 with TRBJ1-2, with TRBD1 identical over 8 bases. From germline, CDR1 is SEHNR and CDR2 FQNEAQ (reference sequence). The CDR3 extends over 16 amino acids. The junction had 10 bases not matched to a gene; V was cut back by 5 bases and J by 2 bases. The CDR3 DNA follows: TGTGCCAGCAGCCCACAGGGGGAACTAACAAACTATGGCTACACCTTC. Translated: CASSPQGELTNYGYTF.

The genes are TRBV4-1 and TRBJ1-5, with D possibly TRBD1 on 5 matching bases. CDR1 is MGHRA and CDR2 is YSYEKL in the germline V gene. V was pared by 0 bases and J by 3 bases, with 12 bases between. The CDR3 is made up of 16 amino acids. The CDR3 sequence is CASSQDGGDYNQPQHF. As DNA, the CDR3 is TGCGCCAGCAGCCAAGATGGAGGGGATTACAATCAGCCCCAGCATTTT.

This chain's CDR3 is CASSLGGGNKLFF. CDR3 in DNA: TGTGCCAGCAGCTTAGGGGGAGGGAACAAACTGTTTTTT. The chain couples TRBV7-6 to TRBJ1-4; D is ambiguous. Germline assignment: CDR1 SGHVS and CDR2 FNYEAQ. Trimming took off 1 base at V and 11 bases at J, with 11 bases between the two ends. The CDR3 sequence is 13 residues long. The complete variable domain, with remaining parts taken from reference TRBV7-6 and TRBJ1-4, reads GAGVSQSPRYKVTKRGQDVALRCDPISGHVSLYWYRQALGQGPEFLTYFNYEAQQDKSGLPNDRFSAERPEGSISTLTIQRTEQRDSAMYRCASSLGGGNKLFFGSGTQLSVL.

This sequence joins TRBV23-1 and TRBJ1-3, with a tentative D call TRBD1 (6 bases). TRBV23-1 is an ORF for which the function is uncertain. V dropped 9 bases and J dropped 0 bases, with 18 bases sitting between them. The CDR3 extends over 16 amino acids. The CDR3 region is CASHIQGPISGNTIYF. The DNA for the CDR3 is TGCGCCAGTCACATTCAGGGGCCTATCTCTGGAAACACCATATATTTT.

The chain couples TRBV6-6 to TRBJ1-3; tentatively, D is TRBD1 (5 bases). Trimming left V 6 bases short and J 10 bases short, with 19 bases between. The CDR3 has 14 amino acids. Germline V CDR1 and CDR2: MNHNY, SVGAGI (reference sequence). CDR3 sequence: CASSGALGGRTIYF. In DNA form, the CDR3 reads TGTGCCAGCAGCGGGGCACTCGGGGGGAGAACCATATATTTT.

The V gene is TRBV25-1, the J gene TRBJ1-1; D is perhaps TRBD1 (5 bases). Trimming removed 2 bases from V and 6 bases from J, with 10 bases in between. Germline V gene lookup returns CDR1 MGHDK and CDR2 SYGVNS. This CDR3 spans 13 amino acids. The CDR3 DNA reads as TGTGCCAGCAGTGAAGTGGGAGGGGCTGAAGCTTTCTTT. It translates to CASSEVGGAEAFF.

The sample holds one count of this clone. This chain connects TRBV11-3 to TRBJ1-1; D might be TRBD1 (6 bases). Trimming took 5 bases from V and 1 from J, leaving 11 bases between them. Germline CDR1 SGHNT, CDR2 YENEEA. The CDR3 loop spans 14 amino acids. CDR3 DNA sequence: TGTGCCAGCAGCCCGGGAGGGGGGAACACTGAAGCTTTCTTT. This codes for CASSPGGGNTEAFF.

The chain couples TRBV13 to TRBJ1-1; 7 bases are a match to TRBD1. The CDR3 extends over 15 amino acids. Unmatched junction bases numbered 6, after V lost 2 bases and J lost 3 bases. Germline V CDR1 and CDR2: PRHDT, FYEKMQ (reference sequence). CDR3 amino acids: CASSLKGAIDTEAFF. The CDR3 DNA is TGTGCCAGCAGCTTAAAGGGGGCAATCGACACTGAAGCTTTCTTT.

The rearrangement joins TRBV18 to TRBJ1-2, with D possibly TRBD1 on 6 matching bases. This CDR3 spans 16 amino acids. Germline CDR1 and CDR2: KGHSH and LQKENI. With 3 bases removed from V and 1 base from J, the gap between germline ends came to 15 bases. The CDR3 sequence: CASSPRDTGLNYGYTF. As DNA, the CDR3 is TGTGCCAGCTCACCCCGGGACACCGGACTTAACTATGGCTACACCTTC. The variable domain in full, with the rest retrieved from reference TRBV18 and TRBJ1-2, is NAGVMQNPRHLVRRRGQEARLRCSPMKGHSHVYWYRQLPEEGLKFMVYLQKENIIDESGMPKERFSAEFPKEGPSILRIQQVVRGDSAAYFCASSPRDTGLNYGYTFGSGTRLTVV.

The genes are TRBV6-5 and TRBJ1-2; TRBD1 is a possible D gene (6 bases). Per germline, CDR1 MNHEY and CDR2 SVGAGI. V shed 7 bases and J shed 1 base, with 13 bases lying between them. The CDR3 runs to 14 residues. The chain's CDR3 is CASTQGWSNYGYTF. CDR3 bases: TGTGCCAGCACACAGGGATGGAGTAACTATGGCTACACCTTC.

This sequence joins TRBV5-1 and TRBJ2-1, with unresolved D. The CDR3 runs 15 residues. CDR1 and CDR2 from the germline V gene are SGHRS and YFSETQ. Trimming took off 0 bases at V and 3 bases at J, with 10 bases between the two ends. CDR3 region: CASSLAAGNYNEQFF. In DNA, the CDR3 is TGCGCCAGCAGCTTGGCCGCTGGCAACTACAATGAGCAGTTCTTC. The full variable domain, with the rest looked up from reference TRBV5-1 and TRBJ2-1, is KAGVTQTPRYLIKTRGQQVTLSCSPISGHRSVSWYQQTPGQGLQFLFEYFSETQRNKGNFPGRFSGRQFSNSRSEMNVSTLELGDSALYLCASSLAAGNYNEQFFGPGTRLTVL.

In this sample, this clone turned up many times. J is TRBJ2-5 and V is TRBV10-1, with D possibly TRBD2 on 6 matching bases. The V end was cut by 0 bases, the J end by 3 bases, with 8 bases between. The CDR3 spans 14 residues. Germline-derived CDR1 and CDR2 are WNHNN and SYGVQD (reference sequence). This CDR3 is CASSESVAEETQYF. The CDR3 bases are TGCGCCAGCAGTGAGTCCGTAGCGGAAGAGACCCAGTACTTC.

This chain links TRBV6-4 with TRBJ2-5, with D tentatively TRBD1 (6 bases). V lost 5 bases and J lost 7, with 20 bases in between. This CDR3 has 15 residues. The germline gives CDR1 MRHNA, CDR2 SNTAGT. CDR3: CASSPPRTADGTQYF. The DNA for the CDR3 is TGTGCCAGCAGTCCCCCCCGGACAGCCGATGGGACCCAGTACTTC.

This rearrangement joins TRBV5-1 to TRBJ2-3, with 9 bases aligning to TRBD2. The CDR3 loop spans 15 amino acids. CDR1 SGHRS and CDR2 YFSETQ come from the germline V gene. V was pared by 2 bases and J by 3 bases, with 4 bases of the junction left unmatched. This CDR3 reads CASSLPSGETDTQYF. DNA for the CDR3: TGCGCCAGCAGCTTACCTAGCGGGGAGACAGATACGCAGTATTTT.

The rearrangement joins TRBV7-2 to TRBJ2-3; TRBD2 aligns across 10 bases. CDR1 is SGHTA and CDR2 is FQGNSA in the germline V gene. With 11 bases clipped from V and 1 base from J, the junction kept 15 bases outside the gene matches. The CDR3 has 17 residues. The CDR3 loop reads CAVPSGSGGRGTDTQYF. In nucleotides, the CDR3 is TGTGCCGTCCCGAGTGGTAGCGGGGGGCGGGGCACAGATACGCAGTATTTT.